The 25 T cell receptor beta chains in this list originate from one sample, sequenced in a study of shared T cell receptors in the human thymus. Using immunoSEQ multiplex PCR, the repertoire was profiled, and TCRdb retains in-frame clones only, with some absent. Seen here are approximately 760,000 clones, 70% to 90% observed once, and the top ten hold about 0.011%. The same sample was also studied in work on human thymus T cells.

The material sequenced was thymocytes. These receptors came from a girl less than two years old with a congenital heart defect.

The sample holds one count of this clone. The V call is TRBV28, the J call TRBJ1-5; D unresolved. The V gene lost 8 bases and the J gene lost 6 bases, with 14 bases spanning the gap. CDR3 length: 13 amino acids. Germline V gene sequence: CDR1 MDHEN, CDR2 SYDVKM. The CDR3 DNA is TGTGCCAGCCTTGGGGAGCAGTCTCAGCCCCAGCATTTT. This sequence encodes CASLGEQSQPQHF.

The chain carries TRBV5-8 and TRBJ1-2, with D possibly matching TRBD1 (6 bases). CDR1 and CDR2 from the germline V gene are SGHTS and YDEGEE. The CDR3 has 15 residues. The V gene lost 0 bases and the J gene lost 7 bases, with 16 bases spanning the gap. CDR3 nucleotide sequence: TGTGCCAGCAGCTTGGAGACAGGCCGCCGGAGTGGCTACACCTTC. Translating it yields CASSLETGRRSGYTF.

The rearrangement links TRBV29-1 to TRBJ2-2; tentatively, D is TRBD1 (5 bases). In germline, CDR1 is SQVTM, CDR2 ANQGSEA. The germline V and J ends were trimmed by 3 bases and 2 bases, with 10 bases remaining between them. The CDR3 extends over 14 amino acids. The CDR3 DNA is TGCAGCGTTGAGGGGCGGACAAACACCGGGGAGCTGTTTTTT. Protein: CSVEGRTNTGELFF.

This clone was observed a single time. At the DNA level, this CDR3 is encoded by other sequences in the same sample as well. This chain joins TRBV9 and TRBJ1-6, with 9 bases that match TRBD1. V trimming: 4 bases; J trimming: 2 bases; junction bases outside the gene matches: 4. Germline assignment: CDR1 SGDLS and CDR2 YYNGEE. The CDR3 is 16 residues long. The CDR3 DNA reads TGTGCCAGCAGCCCGGACAGGGGCGCCTATAATTCACCCCTCCACTTT. Amino acid sequence: CASSPDRGAYNSPLHF.

This chain uses TRBV6-1 with TRBJ1-1; D ambiguous. V was shortened by 4 bases and J by 0 bases, with 21 bases between the two germline ends. The CDR3 consists of 18 residues. The V gene's germline CDR1 is MNHNS and CDR2 SASEGT. Written as DNA, the CDR3 is TGTGCCAGCAGTGTATCCGCAATTCGCGGGCCCGTGAACACTGAAGCTTTCTTT. Translation: CASSVSAIRGPVNTEAFF.

The chain combines TRBV5-1 with TRBJ2-1; 10 nucleotides agree with TRBD2. CDR1 and CDR2 from the germline V gene are SGHRS and YFSETQ. The CDR3 covers 22 residues. V lost 0 bases, J lost 4 bases, and 22 bases stayed unmatched. In nucleotides, the CDR3 is TGCGCCAGCAGCTTGGTATATGTATGGAGCGGGGGGGCCTCCAACACTTACAATGAGCAGTTCTTC. This translates into CASSLVYVWSGGASNTYNEQFF. The whole variable domain, filled in from reference TRBV5-1 and TRBJ2-1, reads KAGVTQTPRYLIKTRGQQVTLSCSPISGHRSVSWYQQTPGQGLQFLFEYFSETQRNKGNFPGRFSGRQFSNSRSEMNVSTLELGDSALYLCASSLVYVWSGGASNTYNEQFFGPGTRLTVL.

The CDR3: CASSEGIGPPGNTIYF. The CDR3 nucleotides read TGTGCCAGCAGCGAGGGTATCGGACCTCCTGGAAACACCATATATTTT. V and J are TRBV2 and TRBJ1-3; D not resolved. CDR1 SNHLY and CDR2 FYNNEI come from the germline V gene. This CDR3 region has 16 residues. V lost 6 bases and J 2 bases, leaving 17 bases between the germline ends. Full variable domain (remainder filled in from reference TRBV2 and TRBJ1-3): EPEVTQTPSHQVTQMGQEVILRCVPISNHLYFYWYRQILGQKVEFLVSFYNNEISEKSEIFDDQFSVERPDGSNFTLKIRSTKLEDSAMYFCASSEGIGPPGNTIYFGEGSWLTVV.

The chain recombines TRBV19 with TRBJ1-3; D is uncertain. CDR3 size: 15 residues. Between the trimmed V and J ends, which lost 5 bases and 0 bases, there was a span of 11 bases. CDR1 and CDR2 from the germline V gene are LNHDA and SQIVND (reference sequence). For the CDR3, the DNA is TGTGCCAGTAGTCCCCGAGGTATCTCTGGAAACACCATATATTTT. This encodes CASSPRGISGNTIYF.

The sample holds a few counts of this clone. The rearrangement joins TRBV11-2 to TRBJ2-3; 11 nucleotides match TRBD2. With V trimmed by 10 bases and J by 5 bases, 17 bases remained unmatched. From germline, CDR1 is SGHAT and CDR2 FQNNGV. The CDR3 contains 17 residues. CDR3 sequence reads: CATQILAGADSGDTQYF. CDR3 nucleotide sequence: TGTGCCACCCAAATACTAGCGGGGGCAGATTCTGGAGATACGCAGTATTTT.

The rearrangement uses TRBV27 and TRBJ1-4; 7 nucleotides agree with TRBD1. Trimming removed 7 bases from V and 3 bases from J; junction bases left unmatched: 8. This CDR3 is built from 15 residues. Per germline, CDR1 MNHEY and CDR2 SMNVEV (reference sequence). The CDR3 nucleotides are TGTGCCAGCAACTCCCGGCAGGGGGCTAATGAAAAACTGTTTTTT. This encodes CASNSRQGANEKLFF. The variable domain in full, completed from reference TRBV27 and TRBJ1-4, reads EAQVTQNPRYLITVTGKKLTVTCSQNMNHEYMSWYRQDPGLGLRQIYYSMNVEVTDKGDVPEGYKVSRKEKRNFPLILESPSPNQTSLYFCASNSRQGANEKLFFGSGTQLSVL.

The V call is TRBV5-5, the J call TRBJ1-5; D is perhaps TRBD1 (6 bases). Germline V gene sequence: CDR1 SGHKS, CDR2 YYEKEE (reference sequence). V gave up 4 bases and J gave up 5 bases, with 22 bases separating them. The CDR3 is 17 residues long. In nucleotides, the CDR3 is TGTGCCAGCAGCCTCTTAGGGGGGGCCCCGGGAGATCAGCCCCAGCATTTT. Its protein is CASSLLGGAPGDQPQHF.

The CDR3 DNA sequence: TGCGCCAGCAGCCAAGATCGGGGGGTACACAATGAGCAGTTCTTC. Translated, it gives CASSQDRGVHNEQFF. This chain joins TRBV4-3 and TRBJ2-1; TRBD2 agrees at 7 bases. CDR3 length: 15 residues. Germline V gene sequence: CDR1 LGHNA, CDR2 YSLEER. V lost 0 bases, J lost 5 bases, and 4 bases stayed unmatched.

The rearrangement uses TRBV7-3 and TRBJ2-5; TRBD1 aligns across 8 bases. The CDR3 has 14 residues. J was trimmed by 2 bases and V by 3 bases; bases with no gene match: 2. Germline V gives CDR1 SGHTA, CDR2 FQGTGA. This CDR3 is CASSFTGGQETQYF. In DNA form, the CDR3 reads TGTGCCAGCAGCTTCACAGGGGGACAAGAGACCCAGTACTTC.

CDR3 DNA sequence: TGTGCCAGCAGCTTAGCGCCGACAGGTTGGGACAGGGGAGGGGAGACCCAGTACTTC. Its protein is CASSLAPTGWDRGGETQYF. The chain carries TRBV7-2 and TRBJ2-5; TRBD1 matches 10 bases. CDR1 and CDR2 from the germline V gene are SGHTA and FQGNSA. This CDR3 has 19 residues. Trimming at V came to 0 bases and at J to 5 bases, leaving 15 bases not matched to a gene.

The chain is built from TRBV19 and TRBJ2-5, with 14 bases identical to TRBD2. Germline CDR1 and CDR2: LNHDA and SQIVND (reference sequence). The junction had 10 bases not matched to a gene; V was cut back by 5 bases and J by 5 bases. The CDR3 has 17 amino acids. CDR3: CASSAETSGGARETQYF. Written as DNA, the CDR3 is TGTGCCAGTAGTGCCGAGACTAGCGGGGGGGCCCGGGAGACCCAGTACTTC.

CDR3 in DNA: TGCAGCGTTTATACAGGGGTCTATGGCTACACCTTC. It is translated as CSVYTGVYGYTF. The rearrangement uses TRBV29-1 and TRBJ1-2; 7 nucleotides match TRBD1. From germline, CDR1 is SQVTM and CDR2 ANQGSEA. The CDR3 spans 12 residues. The trim removed 5 bases at V and 4 bases at J, leaving 4 bases unmatched.

V is TRBV5-6 and J is TRBJ1-5; the D gene is possibly TRBD1 (5 bases). Trimming took 4 bases from V and 4 from J, leaving 15 bases between them. Germline CDR1 and CDR2: SGHDT and YYEEEE. The CDR3 extends over 15 amino acids. DNA of the CDR3: TGTGCCAGCAGCCGCCTGCCAGGGTTGAATCAGCCCCAGCATTTT. Translating gives CASSRLPGLNQPQHF.

The rearrangement uses TRBV4-1 and TRBJ2-1; 8 bases are shared with TRBD2. The CDR3 consists of 16 residues. Per the germline V gene, CDR1 is MGHRA and CDR2 is YSYEKL. V lost 0 bases, J lost 7 bases, and 8 bases stayed unmatched. The CDR3 reads CASSQERRGARNEQFF. The CDR3 DNA sequence: TGCGCCAGCAGCCAAGAGAGGCGGGGGGCTAGAAATGAGCAGTTCTTC.

This clone has a single count. The gene calls are TRBV5-5 and TRBJ2-4; D may be TRBD2 (6 bases). CDR1 SGHKS and CDR2 YYEKEE come from the germline V gene (reference sequence). V gave up 1 base and J gave up 6 bases, with 14 bases separating them. The CDR3 totals 15 residues. The CDR3 bases are TGTGCCAGCAGCTTGATCGGAGGGCAGGGAAACATTCAGTACTTC. Its protein is CASSLIGGQGNIQYF. Full variable domain (remainder filled in from reference TRBV5-5 and TRBJ2-4): DAGVTQSPTHLIKTRGQQVTLRCSPISGHKSVSWYQQVLGQGPQFIFQYYEKEERGRGNFPDRFSARQFPNYSSELNVNALLLGDSALYLCASSLIGGQGNIQYFGAGTRLSVL.

CDR3 DNA: TGTGCCAGCAGCCCAAGGACTAGCGGCCCTTACGAGCAGTACTTC. It is translated as CASSPRTSGPYEQYF. J is TRBJ2-7 and V is TRBV13; 10 bases fit TRBD2. J lost 4 bases, V lost 5 bases, and 8 bases had no gene match. The CDR3 is 15 amino acids. CDR1 PRHDT and CDR2 FYEKMQ come from the germline V gene (reference sequence).

V gene TRBV4-1 combines with J gene TRBJ1-4; a possible D gene is TRBD1 (6 bases). In germline, CDR1 is MGHRA, CDR2 YSYEKL. V lost 6 bases, J lost 4 bases, and 15 bases lay in between. The CDR3 is made up of 15 amino acids. CDR3 residues: CASSRGQNFNEKLFF. The CDR3 region has the DNA TGCGCCAGCAGTCGAGGACAGAATTTTAATGAAAAACTGTTTTTT.

The rearrangement uses TRBV29-1 and TRBJ1-1, with 7 nucleotides matching TRBD1. The CDR3 is 11 residues long. V lost 8 bases to trimming and J lost 3 bases; unmatched junction nucleotides: 3. Looked up from germline, CDR1 is SQVTM and CDR2 is ANQGSEA. The CDR3 nucleotides read TGCAGCCCTGACAGGGACACTGAAGCTTTCTTT. This encodes CSPDRDTEAFF.

This rearrangement joins TRBV27 to TRBJ1-1; 9 bases match TRBD1. The germline CDR1 and CDR2 sequences are MNHEY and SMNVEV (reference sequence). V lost 5 bases, J lost 4 bases, and 11 bases stayed unmatched. The CDR3 loop spans 16 amino acids. As DNA, the CDR3 is TGTGCCAGCAGTATCCACAGGGGGCTGTTCTTCACTGAAGCTTTCTTT. This sequence encodes CASSIHRGLFFTEAFF.

The CDR3 spells CASSPLSVGTEAFF. The CDR3 nucleotides are TGCGCCAGCAGCCCCTTGAGTGTCGGCACTGAAGCTTTCTTT. This rearrangement joins TRBV5-1 to TRBJ1-1, with D unclear. Between the trimmed V and J ends, which lost 4 bases and 4 bases, there was a span of 14 bases. This CDR3 spans 14 amino acids. In germline, CDR1 is SGHRS, CDR2 YFSETQ.

The genes are TRBV6-5 and TRBJ1-2; 12 nucleotides align to TRBD1. This CDR3 spans 14 amino acids. The germline gives CDR1 MNHEY, CDR2 SVGAGI. V dropped 5 bases and J dropped 4; count of bases not matched to a gene: 2. CDR3 region: CASSGTGGPYGYTF. For the CDR3, the DNA is TGTGCCAGCAGTGGGACAGGGGGCCCCTATGGCTACACCTTC.